These 4 T cell receptor beta chains came from one sample sequenced in a study of identical twins. From the 5' RACE reads, TCRdb called clonotypes with MiXCR, one entry per CDR3 protein. The table lists around 530,000 distinct CDR3 sequences, 12% to 15% of them singletons. These same records also appear under a second study, on yellow fever vaccine responses in identical twins.

The sequenced sample was CD4+ T cells sorted from blood. These receptors were obtained from a woman aged 18-30 years in good health.

This chain joins TRBV6-4 and TRBJ2-1, with 14 positions matching TRBD2. Looked up from germline, CDR1 is MRHNA and CDR2 is SNTAGT. The CDR3 is 14 amino acids. J gave up 6 bases and V 7 bases, and 2 bases lay outside the gene matches. CDR3 sequence (DNA): TGTGCCAGCAAGGGACTAGCGGGAGTCAATGAGCAGTTCTTC. This translates into CASKGLAGVNEQFF.

This clonotype showed up just a few times. The V and J genes are TRBV4-2 and TRBJ2-3; 11 bases fit TRBD2. Trimming at V came to 0 bases and at J to 3 bases, leaving 5 bases not matched to a gene. Germline values: CDR1 LGHNA, CDR2 YNFKEQ. The CDR3 length is 17 residues. The CDR3 DNA reads TGTGCCAGCAGCCAAGACCTAGCGGGAGGACCAACAGATACGCAGTATTTT. It yields the protein CASSQDLAGGPTDTQYF.

V usage is TRBV19 and J usage is TRBJ1-2; a possible D gene is TRBD1 (6 bases). V lost 6 bases to trimming and J lost 4 bases, with 9 bases between them. This CDR3 comprises 12 residues. Germline values: CDR1 LNHDA, CDR2 SQIVND (reference sequence). The CDR3: CASRRDIYGYTF. The CDR3 nucleotides read TGTGCCAGTAGGAGGGACATCTATGGCTACACCTTC. The full variable domain, with the rest looked up from reference TRBV19 and TRBJ1-2, is DGGITQSPKYLFRKEGQNVTLSCEQNLNHDAMYWYRQDPGQGLRLIYYSQIVNDFQKGDIAEGYSVSREKKESFPLTVTSAQKNPTAFYLCASRRDIYGYTFGSGTRLTVV.

The chain has TRBV28 and TRBJ2-2, with 12 bases fitting TRBD2. In germline, CDR1 is MDHEN, CDR2 SYDVKM. The CDR3 runs to 17 residues. V was pared by 6 bases and J by 7 bases, with 12 bases of the junction left unmatched. Here the CDR3 reads CASRVSVGLAGIGELFF. The CDR3 DNA reads as TGTGCCAGCAGAGTCTCAGTCGGACTAGCGGGAATCGGGGAGCTGTTTTTT.